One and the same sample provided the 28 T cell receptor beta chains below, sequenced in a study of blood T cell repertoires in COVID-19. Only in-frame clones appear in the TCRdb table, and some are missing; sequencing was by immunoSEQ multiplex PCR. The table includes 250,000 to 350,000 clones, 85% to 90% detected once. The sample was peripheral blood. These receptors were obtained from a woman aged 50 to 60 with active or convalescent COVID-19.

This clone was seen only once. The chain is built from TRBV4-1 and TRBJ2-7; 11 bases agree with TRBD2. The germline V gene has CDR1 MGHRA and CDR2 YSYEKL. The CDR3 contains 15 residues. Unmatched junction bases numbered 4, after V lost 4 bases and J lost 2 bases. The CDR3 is CASSPMGLAAYEQYF. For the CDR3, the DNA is TGCGCCAGCAGCCCAATGGGACTAGCGGCCTACGAGCAGTACTTC.

CDR3 nucleotides: TGTGCCAGCAGTCGGGGACAGTTTAATTCACCCCTCCACTTT. Residues: CASSRGQFNSPLHF. V usage is TRBV6-5 and J usage is TRBJ1-6; TRBD1 matches 7 bases. J gave up 6 bases and V 5 bases, and 4 bases lay outside the gene matches. Germline V lookup: CDR1 MNHEY, CDR2 SVGAGI. This CDR3 contains 14 residues.

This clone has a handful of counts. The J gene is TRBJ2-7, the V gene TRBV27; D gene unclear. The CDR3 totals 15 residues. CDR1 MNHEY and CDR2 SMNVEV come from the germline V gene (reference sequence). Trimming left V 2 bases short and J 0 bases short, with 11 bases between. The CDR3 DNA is TGTGCCAGCAGTTTAAACTCTGCGGACTCCTACGAGCAGTACTTC. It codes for CASSLNSADSYEQYF.

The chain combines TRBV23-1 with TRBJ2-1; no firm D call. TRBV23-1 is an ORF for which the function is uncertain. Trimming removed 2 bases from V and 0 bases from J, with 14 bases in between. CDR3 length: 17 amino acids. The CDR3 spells CASSQPPGQFSYNEQFF. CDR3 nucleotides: TGCGCCAGCAGTCAACCCCCTGGCCAATTCTCCTACAATGAGCAGTTCTTC.

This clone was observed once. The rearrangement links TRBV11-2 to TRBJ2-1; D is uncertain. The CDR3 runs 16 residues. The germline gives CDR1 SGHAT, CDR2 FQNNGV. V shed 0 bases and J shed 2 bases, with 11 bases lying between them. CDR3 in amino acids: CASSLDYMVAYNEQFF. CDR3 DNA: TGTGCCAGCAGCTTAGATTACATGGTGGCCTACAATGAGCAGTTCTTC.

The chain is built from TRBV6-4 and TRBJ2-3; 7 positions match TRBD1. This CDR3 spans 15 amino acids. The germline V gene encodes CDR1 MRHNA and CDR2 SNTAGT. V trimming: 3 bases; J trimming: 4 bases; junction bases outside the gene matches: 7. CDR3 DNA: TGTGCCAGCAGTGAAGGGCAGGGGGTGGCAGATACGCAGTATTTT. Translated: CASSEGQGVADTQYF.

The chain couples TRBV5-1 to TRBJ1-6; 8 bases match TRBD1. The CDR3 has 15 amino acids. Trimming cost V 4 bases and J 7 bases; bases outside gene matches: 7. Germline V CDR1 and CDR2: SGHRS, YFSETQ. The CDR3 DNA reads TGCGCCAGCAGCGCACGACAGGGGTCGAATTCACCCCTCCACTTT. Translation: CASSARQGSNSPLHF.

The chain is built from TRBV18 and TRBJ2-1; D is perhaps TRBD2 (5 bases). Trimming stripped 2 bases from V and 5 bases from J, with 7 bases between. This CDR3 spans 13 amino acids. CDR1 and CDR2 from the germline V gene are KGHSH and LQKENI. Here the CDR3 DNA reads TGTGCCAGCTCACCATACGGGAACAATGAGCAGTTCTTC. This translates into CASSPYGNNEQFF.

This CDR3 is CASSSPPSGRTDTQYF. The CDR3 DNA follows: TGTGCCAGCAGTTCCCCCCCTAGCGGGAGGACAGATACGCAGTATTTT. The chain carries TRBV28 and TRBJ2-3; 11 nucleotides match TRBD2. This CDR3 region has 16 residues. V was pared by 4 bases and J by 3 bases, with 6 bases of the junction left unmatched. Germline V gives CDR1 MDHEN, CDR2 SYDVKM.

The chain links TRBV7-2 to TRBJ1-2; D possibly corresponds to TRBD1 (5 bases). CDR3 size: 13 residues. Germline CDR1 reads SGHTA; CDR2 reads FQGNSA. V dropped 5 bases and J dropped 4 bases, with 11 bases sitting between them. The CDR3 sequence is CASSRDSSYGYTF. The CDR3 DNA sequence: TGTGCCAGCAGCCGTGACAGCTCCTATGGCTACACCTTC.

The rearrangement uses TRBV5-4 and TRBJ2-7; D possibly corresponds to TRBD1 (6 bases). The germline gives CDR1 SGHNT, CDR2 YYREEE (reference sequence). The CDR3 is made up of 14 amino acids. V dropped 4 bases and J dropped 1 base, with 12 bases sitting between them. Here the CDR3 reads CASSQDSASYEQYF. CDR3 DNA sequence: TGTGCCAGCAGCCAGGACAGCGCATCCTACGAGCAGTACTTC.

In DNA form, the CDR3 reads TGTGCCAGCAGCCCCGGCCACAGCGGGGGGCCGGTAGGGGAGCTGTTTTTT. Its protein product is CASSPGHSGGPVGELFF. The chain has TRBV5-4 and TRBJ2-2; 9 bases line up with TRBD2. The length of the CDR3 is 17 residues. Germline-derived CDR1 and CDR2 are SGHNT and YYREEE (reference sequence). Losses at the gene ends were 4 bases for V and 8 bases for J; bases not matched to a gene: 15.

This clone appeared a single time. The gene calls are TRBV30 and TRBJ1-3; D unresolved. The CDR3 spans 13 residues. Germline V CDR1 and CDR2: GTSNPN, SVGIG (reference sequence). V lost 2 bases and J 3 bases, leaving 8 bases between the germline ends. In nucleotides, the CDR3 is TGTGCCTGGAGTTCGTTAATTGGAAACACCATATATTTT. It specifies CAWSSLIGNTIYF. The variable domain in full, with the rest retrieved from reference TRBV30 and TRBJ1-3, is SQTIHQWPATLVQPVGSPLSLECTVEGTSNPNLYWYRQAAGRGLQLLFYSVGIGQISSEVPQNLSASRPQDRQFILSSKKLLLSDSGFYLCAWSSLIGNTIYFGEGSWLTVV.

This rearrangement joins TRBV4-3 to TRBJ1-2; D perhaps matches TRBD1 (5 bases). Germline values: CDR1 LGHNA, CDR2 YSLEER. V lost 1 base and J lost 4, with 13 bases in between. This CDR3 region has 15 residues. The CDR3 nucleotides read TGCGCCAGCAGCCAAGCAGGGCCTGTACTCTATGGCTACACCTTC. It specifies CASSQAGPVLYGYTF.

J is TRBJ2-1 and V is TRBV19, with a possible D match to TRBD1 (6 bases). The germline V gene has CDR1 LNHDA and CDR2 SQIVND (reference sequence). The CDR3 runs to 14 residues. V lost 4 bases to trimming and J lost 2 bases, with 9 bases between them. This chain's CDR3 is CASSSRGTYNEQFF. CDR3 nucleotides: TGTGCCAGTAGTAGCAGGGGTACCTACAATGAGCAGTTCTTC.

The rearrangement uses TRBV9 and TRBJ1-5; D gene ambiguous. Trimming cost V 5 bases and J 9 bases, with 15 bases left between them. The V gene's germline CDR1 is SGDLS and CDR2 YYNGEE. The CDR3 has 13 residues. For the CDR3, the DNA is TGTGCCAGCAGGGGAGGTCACCCTGGGCCCCAGCATTTT. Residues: CASRGGHPGPQHF.

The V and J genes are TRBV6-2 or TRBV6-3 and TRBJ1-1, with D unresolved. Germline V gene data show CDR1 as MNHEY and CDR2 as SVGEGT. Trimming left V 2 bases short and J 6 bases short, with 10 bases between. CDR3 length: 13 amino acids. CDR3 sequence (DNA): TGTGCCAGCAGTTACCCCGCGGACTCTGAAGCTTTCTTT. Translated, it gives CASSYPADSEAFF.

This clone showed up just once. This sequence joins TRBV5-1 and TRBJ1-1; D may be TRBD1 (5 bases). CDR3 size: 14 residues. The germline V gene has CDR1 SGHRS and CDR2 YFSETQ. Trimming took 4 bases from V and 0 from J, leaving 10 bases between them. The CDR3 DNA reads TGCGCCAGCAGCGTACAGGCAATGAACACTGAAGCTTTCTTT. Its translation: CASSVQAMNTEAFF. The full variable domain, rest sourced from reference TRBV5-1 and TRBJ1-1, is KAGVTQTPRYLIKTRGQQVTLSCSPISGHRSVSWYQQTPGQGLQFLFEYFSETQRNKGNFPGRFSGRQFSNSRSEMNVSTLELGDSALYLCASSVQAMNTEAFFGQGTRLTVV.

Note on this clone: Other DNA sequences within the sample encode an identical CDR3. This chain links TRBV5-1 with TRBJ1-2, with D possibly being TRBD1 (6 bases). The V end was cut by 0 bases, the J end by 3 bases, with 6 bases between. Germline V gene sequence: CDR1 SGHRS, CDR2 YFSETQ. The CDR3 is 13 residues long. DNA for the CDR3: TGCGCCAGCAGCTTGGCAGGGGACTATGGCTACACCTTC. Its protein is CASSLAGDYGYTF.

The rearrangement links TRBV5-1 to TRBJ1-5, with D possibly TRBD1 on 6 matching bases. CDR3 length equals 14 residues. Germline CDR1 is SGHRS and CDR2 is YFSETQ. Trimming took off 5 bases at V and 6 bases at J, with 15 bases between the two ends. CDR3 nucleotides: TGCGCCAGCAGTTCCGGGGGCGGGGGTCAGCCCCAGCATTTT. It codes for CASSSGGGGQPQHF.

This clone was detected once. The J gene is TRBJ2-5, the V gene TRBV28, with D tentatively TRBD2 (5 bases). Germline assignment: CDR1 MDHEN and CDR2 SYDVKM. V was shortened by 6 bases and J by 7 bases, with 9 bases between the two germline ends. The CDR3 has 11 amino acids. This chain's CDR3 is CASRTMGTQYF. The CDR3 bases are TGTGCCAGCAGGACTATGGGGACCCAGTACTTC.

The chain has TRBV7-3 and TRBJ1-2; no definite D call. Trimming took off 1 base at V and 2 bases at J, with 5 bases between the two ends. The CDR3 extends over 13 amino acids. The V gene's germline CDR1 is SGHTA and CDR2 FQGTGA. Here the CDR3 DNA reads TGTGCCAGCAGCTTAAGAGGCAACTATGGCTACACCTTC. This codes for CASSLRGNYGYTF.

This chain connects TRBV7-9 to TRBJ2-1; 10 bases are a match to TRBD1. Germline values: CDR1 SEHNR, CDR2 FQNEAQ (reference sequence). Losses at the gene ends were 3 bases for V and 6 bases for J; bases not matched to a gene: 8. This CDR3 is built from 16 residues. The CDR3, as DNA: TGTGCCAGCAGCTTGGAGGGGACAGGGGACCTCAATGAGCAGTTCTTC. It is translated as CASSLEGTGDLNEQFF.

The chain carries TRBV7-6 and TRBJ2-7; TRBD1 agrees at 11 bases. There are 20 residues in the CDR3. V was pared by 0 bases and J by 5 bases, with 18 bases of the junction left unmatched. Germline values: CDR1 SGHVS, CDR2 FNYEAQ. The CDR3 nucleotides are TGTGCCAGCAGCTTAGCGCAACAAGTAAGGGGACAGGGGGTCAACCACGAGCAGTACTTC. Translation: CASSLAQQVRGQGVNHEQYF.

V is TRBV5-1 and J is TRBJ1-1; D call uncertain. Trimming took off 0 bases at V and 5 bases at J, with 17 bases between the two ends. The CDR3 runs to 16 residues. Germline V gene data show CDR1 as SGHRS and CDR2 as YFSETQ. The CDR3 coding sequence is TGCGCCAGCAGCTTGGCCAGGTTGGACGGGAGGACTGAAGCTTTCTTT. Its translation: CASSLARLDGRTEAFF.

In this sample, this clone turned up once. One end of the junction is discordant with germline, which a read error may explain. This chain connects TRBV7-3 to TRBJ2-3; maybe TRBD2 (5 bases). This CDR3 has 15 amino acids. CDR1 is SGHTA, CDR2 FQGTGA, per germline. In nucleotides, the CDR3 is TGTGCCAGCAGCATAACTTCGGGGATCGCAGATACGCAGTATTTT. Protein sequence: CASSITSGIADTQYF.

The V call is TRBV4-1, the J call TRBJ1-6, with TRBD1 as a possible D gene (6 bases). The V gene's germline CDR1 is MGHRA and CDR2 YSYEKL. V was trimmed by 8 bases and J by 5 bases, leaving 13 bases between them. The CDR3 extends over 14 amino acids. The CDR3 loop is CASRGALHNSPLHF. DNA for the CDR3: TGCGCCAGCCGGGGGGCGCTCCATAATTCACCCCTCCACTTT.

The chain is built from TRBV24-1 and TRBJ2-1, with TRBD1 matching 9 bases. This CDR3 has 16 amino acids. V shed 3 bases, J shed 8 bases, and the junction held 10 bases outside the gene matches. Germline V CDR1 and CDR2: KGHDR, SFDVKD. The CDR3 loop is CATSDLQGTGRDEQFF. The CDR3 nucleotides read TGTGCCACCAGTGATCTTCAGGGGACAGGGAGGGATGAGCAGTTCTTC.